This TCR beta chain originates from a study of PD-1 blockade in classical Hodgkin lymphoma. Every patient was affected by relapse after autologous stem cell transplantation, while exposure to brentuximab vedotin was not uniform. The protocol was immunoSEQ multiplex PCR, while the TCRdb copy is restricted to in-frame clones and leaves out a portion. The table includes about 99,000 clones, more than 80% detected once. CDR1 and CDR2 (germline): SGHTA, FQGNSA. The germline V and J ends were trimmed by 1 base and 0 bases, with 7 bases remaining between them. The CDR3 is 15 amino acids. The sample holds one count of this clone.

The gene calls are TRBV7-2 and TRBJ2-1; D unclear. The material was peripheral blood mononuclear cells (PBMCs), obtained before the second cycle of nivolumab. This receptor was taken from a human donor with classical Hodgkin lymphoma. CDR3 protein: CASSLDASSYNEQFF. The CDR3 coding sequence is TGTGCCAGCAGCTTAGATGCGAGCTCCTACAATGAGCAGTTCTTC.